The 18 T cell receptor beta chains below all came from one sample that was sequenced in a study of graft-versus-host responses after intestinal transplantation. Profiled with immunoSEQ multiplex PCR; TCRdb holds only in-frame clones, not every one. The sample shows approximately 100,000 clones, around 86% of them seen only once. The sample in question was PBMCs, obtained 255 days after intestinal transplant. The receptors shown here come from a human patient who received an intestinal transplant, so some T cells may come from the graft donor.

CDR3 amino acids: CASSHISEQYV. For the CDR3, the DNA is TGTGCCAGCAGCCACATTAGTGAGCAGTACGTC. The chain is built from TRBV6-1 and TRBJ2-7; D is uncertain. The CDR3 length is 11 residues. Germline-derived CDR1 and CDR2 are MNHNS and SASEGT. V lost 6 bases and J 7 bases, leaving 10 bases between the germline ends.

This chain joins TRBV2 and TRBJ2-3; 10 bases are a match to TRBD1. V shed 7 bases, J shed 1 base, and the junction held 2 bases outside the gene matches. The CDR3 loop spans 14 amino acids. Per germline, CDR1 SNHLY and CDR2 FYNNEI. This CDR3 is CASNGQGGTDTQYF. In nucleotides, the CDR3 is TGTGCCAGCAACGGACAGGGGGGCACAGATACGCAGTATTTT.

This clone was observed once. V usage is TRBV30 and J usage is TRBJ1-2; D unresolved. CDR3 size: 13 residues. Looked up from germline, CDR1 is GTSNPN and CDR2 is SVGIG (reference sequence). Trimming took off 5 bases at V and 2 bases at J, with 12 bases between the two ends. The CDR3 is CAWGSGLNYGYTF. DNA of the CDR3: TGTGCCTGGGGGTCCGGGTTGAACTATGGCTACACCTTC. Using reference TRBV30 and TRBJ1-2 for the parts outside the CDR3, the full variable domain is SQTIHQWPATLVQPVGSPLSLECTVEGTSNPNLYWYRQAAGRGLQLLFYSVGIGQISSEVPQNLSASRPQDRQFILSSKKLLLSDSGFYLCAWGSGLNYGYTFGSGTRLTVV.

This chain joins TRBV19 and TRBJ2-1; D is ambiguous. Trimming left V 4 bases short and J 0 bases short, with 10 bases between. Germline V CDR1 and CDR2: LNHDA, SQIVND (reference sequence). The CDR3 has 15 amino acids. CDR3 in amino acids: CASSSRSSSYNEQFF. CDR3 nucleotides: TGTGCCAGTAGTAGTAGGTCGAGCTCCTACAATGAGCAGTTCTTC. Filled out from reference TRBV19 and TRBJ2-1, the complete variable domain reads DGGITQSPKYLFRKEGQNVTLSCEQNLNHDAMYWYRQDPGQGLRLIYYSQIVNDFQKGDIAEGYSVSREKKESFPLTVTSAQKNPTAFYLCASSSRSSSYNEQFFGPGTRLTVL.

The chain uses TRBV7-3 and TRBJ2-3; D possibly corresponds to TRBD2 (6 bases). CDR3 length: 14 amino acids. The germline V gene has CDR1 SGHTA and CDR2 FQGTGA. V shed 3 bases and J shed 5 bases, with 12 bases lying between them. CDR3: CASSLALAKDTQYF. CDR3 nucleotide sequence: TGTGCCAGCAGCTTGGCACTAGCAAAAGATACGCAGTATTTT.

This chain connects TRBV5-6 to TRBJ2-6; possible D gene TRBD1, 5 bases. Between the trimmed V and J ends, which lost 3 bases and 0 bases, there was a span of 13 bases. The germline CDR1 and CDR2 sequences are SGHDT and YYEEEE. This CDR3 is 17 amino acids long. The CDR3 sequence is CASSYFRAPSGANVLTF. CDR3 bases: TGTGCCAGCAGCTATTTCAGGGCCCCCTCTGGGGCCAACGTCCTGACTTTC.

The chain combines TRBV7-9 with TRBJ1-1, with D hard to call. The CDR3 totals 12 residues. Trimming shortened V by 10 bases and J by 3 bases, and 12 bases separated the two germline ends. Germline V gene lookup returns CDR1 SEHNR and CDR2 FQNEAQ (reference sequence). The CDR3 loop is CATKDGYTEAFF. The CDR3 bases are TGTGCCACCAAAGACGGATACACTGAAGCTTTCTTT.

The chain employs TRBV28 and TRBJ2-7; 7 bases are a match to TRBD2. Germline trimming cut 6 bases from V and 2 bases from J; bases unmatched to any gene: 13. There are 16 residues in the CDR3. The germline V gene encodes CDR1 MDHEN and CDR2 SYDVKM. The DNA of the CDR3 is TGTGCCAGCAGAGGCCTTGGGGGGGACGTGACCTACGAGCAGTACGTC. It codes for CASRGLGGDVTYEQYV.

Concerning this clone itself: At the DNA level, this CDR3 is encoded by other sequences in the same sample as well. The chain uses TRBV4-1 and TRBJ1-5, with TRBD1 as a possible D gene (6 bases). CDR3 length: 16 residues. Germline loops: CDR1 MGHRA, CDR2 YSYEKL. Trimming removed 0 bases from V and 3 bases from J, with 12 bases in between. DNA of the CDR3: TGCGCCAGCAGCCAAGAACTCGGACAGATCAATCAGCCCCAGCATTTT. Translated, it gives CASSQELGQINQPQHF.

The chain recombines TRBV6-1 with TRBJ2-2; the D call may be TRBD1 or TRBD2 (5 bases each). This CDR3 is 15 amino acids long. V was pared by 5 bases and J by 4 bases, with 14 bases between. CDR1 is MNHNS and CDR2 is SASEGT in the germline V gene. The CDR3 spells CASSIEGWSTGELFF. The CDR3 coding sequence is TGTGCCAGCAGTATCGAGGGGTGGAGCACCGGGGAGCTGTTTTTT.

This CDR3 is CASSLRTSGGLFTGELFF. The CDR3 DNA follows: TGTGCCAGCAGCTTACGGACTAGCGGGGGGTTATTCACCGGGGAGCTGTTTTTT. The rearrangement uses TRBV7-9 and TRBJ2-2, with 14 nucleotides matching TRBD2. V shed 2 bases, J shed 4 bases, and the junction held 6 bases outside the gene matches. The CDR3 is 18 residues long. CDR1 is SEHNR, CDR2 FQNEAQ, per germline (reference sequence).

This chain's CDR3 is CASSHPASGGLRETQYF. The CDR3 DNA follows: TGCGCCAGCAGCCACCCTGCTAGCGGGGGGCTAAGAGAGACCCAGTACTTC. The rearrangement links TRBV4-1 to TRBJ2-5; 11 bases agree with TRBD2. V dropped 3 bases and J dropped 4; count of bases not matched to a gene: 10. Germline values: CDR1 MGHRA, CDR2 YSYEKL. CDR3 length: 17 amino acids.

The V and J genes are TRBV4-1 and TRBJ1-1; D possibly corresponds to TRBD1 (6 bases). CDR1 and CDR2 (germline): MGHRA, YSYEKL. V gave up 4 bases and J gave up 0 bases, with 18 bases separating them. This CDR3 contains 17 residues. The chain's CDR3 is CASSPTRQVALNTEAFF. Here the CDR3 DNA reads TGCGCCAGCAGCCCGACACGACAGGTAGCCTTGAACACTGAAGCTTTCTTT.

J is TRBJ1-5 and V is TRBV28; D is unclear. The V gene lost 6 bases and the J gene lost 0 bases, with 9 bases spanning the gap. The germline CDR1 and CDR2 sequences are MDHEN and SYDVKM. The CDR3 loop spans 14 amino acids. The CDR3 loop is CASRQEISNQPQHF. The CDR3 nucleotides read TGTGCCAGCAGACAAGAAATTAGCAATCAGCCCCAGCATTTT.

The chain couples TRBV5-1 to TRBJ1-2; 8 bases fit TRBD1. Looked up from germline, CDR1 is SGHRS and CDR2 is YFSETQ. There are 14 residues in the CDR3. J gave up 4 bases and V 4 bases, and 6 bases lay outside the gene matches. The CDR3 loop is CASSPPDRAYGYTF. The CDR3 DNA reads TGCGCCAGCAGCCCCCCGGACAGGGCCTATGGCTACACCTTC.

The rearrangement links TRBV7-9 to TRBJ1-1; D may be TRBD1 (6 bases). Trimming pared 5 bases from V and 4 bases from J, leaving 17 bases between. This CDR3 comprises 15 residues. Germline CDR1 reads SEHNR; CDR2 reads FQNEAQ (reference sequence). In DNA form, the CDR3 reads TGTGCCAGCAGCGTTTTACAGGGTGAGGGCACTGAAGCTTTCTTT. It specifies CASSVLQGEGTEAFF. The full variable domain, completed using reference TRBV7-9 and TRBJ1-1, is DTGVSQNPRHKITKRGQNVTFRCDPISEHNRLYWYRQTLGQGPEFLTYFQNEAQLEKSRLLSDRFSAERPKGSFSTLEIQRTEQGDSAMYLCASSVLQGEGTEAFFGQGTRLTVV.

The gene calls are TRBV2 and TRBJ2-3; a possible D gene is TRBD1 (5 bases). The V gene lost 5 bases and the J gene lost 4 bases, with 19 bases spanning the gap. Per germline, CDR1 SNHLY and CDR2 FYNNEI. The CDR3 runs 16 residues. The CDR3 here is CASSLEGAVPADTQYF. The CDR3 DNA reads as TGTGCCAGCAGTCTGGAAGGGGCAGTACCCGCAGATACGCAGTATTTT.

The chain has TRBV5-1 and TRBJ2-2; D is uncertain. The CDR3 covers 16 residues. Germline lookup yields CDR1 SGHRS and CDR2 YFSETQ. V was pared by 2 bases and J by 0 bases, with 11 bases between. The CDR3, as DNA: TGCGCCAGCAGCTTCGGTCGGGCAGCGAACACCGGGGAGCTGTTTTTT. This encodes CASSFGRAANTGELFF.